This TCR beta chain was retrieved from a study of T cell responses to AZD1222 COVID-19 vaccine. Notes on the study in general: Spike-specific TCR breadth and depth went up after people got two AZD1222 doses. Repertoires were obtained solely post-peak T cell response. At study baseline, merely six AZD1222 recipients were seropositive.

This clone was recorded a few times. The antigen remains undetermined. CDR3 length: 15 residues. From germline, CDR1 is SGHRS and CDR2 YFSETQ. Trimming took 6 bases from V and 8 from J, leaving 20 bases between them. This table comes from immunoSEQ multiplex PCR, and its TCRdb copy is limited to in-frame clones, with some not included. Among about 140,000 clones listed, 85% were seen once. This sequence was found in an adult who received the MenACWY meningococcal vaccine as a control. The starting material was peripheral blood, obtained 28 days after the second dose of the MenACWY control vaccine. The J gene is TRBJ1-4, the V gene TRBV5-1; D not resolved. For the CDR3, the DNA is TGCGCCAGCACCCTCCAAGGGAGGGTAGAGGAAAAACTGTTTTTT. Translated: CASTLQGRVEEKLFF.